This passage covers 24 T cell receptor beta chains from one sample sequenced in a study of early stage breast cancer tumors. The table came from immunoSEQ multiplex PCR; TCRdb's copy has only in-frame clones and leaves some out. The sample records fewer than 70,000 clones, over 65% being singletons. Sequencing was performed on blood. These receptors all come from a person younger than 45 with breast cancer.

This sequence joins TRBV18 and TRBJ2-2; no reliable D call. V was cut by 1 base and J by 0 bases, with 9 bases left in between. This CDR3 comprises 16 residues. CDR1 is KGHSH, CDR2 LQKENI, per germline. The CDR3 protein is CASSPRVDANTGELFF. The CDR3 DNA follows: TGTGCCAGCTCACCACGTGTGGACGCGAACACCGGGGAGCTGTTTTTT. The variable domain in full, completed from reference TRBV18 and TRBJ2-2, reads NAGVMQNPRHLVRRRGQEARLRCSPMKGHSHVYWYRQLPEEGLKFMVYLQKENIIDESGMPKERFSAEFPKEGPSILRIQQVVRGDSAAYFCASSPRVDANTGELFFGEGSRLTVL.

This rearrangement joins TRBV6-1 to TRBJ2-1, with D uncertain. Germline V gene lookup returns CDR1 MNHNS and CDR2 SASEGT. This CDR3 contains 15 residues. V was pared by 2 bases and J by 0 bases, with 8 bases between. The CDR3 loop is CASSEIPSSYNEQFF. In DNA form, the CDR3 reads TGTGCCAGCAGTGAAATCCCGAGCTCCTACAATGAGCAGTTCTTC.

In DNA, the CDR3 is TGTGCCAGCAGCTTAGCAGAAGGGACAGGGGACCCCGGGGAGCTGTTTTTT. Its protein product is CASSLAEGTGDPGELFF. The chain employs TRBV7-8 and TRBJ2-2; 10 nucleotides match TRBD1. V was clipped by 0 bases and J by 6 bases; unmatched bases: 7. CDR1 and CDR2 (germline): SGHVS, FQNEAQ. The CDR3 spans 17 residues.

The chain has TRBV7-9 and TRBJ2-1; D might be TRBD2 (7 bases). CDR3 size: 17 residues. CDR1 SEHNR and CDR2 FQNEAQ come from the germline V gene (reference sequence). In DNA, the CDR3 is TGTGCAACGGGGGCAAGCGGGAAGTTAAGGTCCTACAATGAGCAGTTCTTC. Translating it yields CATGASGKLRSYNEQFF.

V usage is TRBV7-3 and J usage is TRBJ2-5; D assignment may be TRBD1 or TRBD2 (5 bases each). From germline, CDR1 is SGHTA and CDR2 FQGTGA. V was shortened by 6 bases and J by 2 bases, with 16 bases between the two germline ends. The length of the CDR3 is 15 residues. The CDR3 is CASRRGSANQETQYF. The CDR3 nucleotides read TGTGCCAGCAGGAGGGGTAGCGCCAATCAAGAGACCCAGTACTTC.

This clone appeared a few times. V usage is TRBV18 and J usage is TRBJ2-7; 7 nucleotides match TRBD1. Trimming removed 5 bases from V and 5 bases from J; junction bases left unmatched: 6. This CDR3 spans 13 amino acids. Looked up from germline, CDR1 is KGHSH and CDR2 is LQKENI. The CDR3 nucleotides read TGTGCCAGCTCAACAGGGACAGCGAACGAGCAGTACTTC. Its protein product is CASSTGTANEQYF.

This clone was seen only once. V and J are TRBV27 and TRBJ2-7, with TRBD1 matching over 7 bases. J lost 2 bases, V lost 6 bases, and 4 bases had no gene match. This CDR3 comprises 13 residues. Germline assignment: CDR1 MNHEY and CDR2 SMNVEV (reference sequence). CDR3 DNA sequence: TGTGCCAGCAGATTAGGGGGCACCTACGAGCAGTACTTC. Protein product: CASRLGGTYEQYF.

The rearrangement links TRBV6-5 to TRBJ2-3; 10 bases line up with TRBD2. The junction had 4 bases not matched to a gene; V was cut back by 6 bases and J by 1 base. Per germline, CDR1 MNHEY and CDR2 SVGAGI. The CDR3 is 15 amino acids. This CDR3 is CASRPGTSGTDTQYF. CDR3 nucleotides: TGTGCCAGCAGACCCGGGACTAGCGGCACAGATACGCAGTATTTT.

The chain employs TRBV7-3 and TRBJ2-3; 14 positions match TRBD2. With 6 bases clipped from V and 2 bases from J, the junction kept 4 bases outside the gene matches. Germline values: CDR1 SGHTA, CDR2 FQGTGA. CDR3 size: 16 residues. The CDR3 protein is CASSRLAGGITDTQYF. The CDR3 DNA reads TGTGCCAGCAGTCGACTAGCGGGAGGGATCACAGATACGCAGTATTTT.

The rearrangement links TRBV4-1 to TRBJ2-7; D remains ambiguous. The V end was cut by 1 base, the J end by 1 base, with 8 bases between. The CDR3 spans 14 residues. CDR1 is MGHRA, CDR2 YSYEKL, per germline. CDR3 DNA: TGCGCCAGCAGCCAAGCGCGCCATTCCTACGAGCAGTACTTC. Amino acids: CASSQARHSYEQYF.

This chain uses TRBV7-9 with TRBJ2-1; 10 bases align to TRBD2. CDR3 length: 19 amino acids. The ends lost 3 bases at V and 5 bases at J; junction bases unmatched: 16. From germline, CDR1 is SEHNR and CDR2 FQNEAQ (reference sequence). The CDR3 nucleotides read TGTGCCAGCAGCTTCCCCGCGGGGGCTAGCGGGGGACCCAACAATGAGCAGTTCTTC. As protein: CASSFPAGASGGPNNEQFF.

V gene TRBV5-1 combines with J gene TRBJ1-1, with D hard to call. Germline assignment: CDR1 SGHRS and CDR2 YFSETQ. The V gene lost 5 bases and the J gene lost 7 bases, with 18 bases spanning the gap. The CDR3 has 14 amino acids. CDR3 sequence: CASSNTGPPSEAFF. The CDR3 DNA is TGCGCCAGCAGTAATACCGGGCCTCCCAGTGAAGCTTTCTTT.

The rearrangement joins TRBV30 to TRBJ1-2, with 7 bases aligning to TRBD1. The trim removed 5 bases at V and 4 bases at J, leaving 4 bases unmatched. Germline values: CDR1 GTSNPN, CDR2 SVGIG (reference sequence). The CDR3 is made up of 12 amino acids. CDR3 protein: CAWLQGGYGYTF. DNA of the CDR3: TGTGCCTGGCTTCAGGGGGGCTATGGCTACACCTTC.

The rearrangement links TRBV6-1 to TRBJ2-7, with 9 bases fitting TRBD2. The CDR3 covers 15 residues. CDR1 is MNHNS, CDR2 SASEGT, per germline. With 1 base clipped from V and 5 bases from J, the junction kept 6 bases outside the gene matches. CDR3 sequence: CASSEGLAGPHEQYF. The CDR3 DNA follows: TGTGCCAGCAGTGAAGGCCTAGCGGGGCCCCACGAGCAGTACTTC.

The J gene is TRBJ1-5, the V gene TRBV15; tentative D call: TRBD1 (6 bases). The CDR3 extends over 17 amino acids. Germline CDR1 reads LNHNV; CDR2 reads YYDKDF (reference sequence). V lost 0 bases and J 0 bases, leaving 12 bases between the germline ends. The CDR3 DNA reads TGTGCCACCAGCAGAGATGGACAGATTAATAGCAATCAGCCCCAGCATTTT. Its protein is CATSRDGQINSNQPQHF.

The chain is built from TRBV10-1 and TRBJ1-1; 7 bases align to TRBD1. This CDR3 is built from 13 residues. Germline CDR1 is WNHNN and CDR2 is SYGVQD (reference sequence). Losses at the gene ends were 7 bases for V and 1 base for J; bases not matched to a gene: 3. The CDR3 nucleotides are TGCGCCAGCAACGACAGGGAGAACACTGAAGCTTTCTTT. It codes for CASNDRENTEAFF.

The CDR3: CASSVGGPGETQYF. CDR3 bases: TGTGCCAGCAGCGTAGGGGGTCCCGGTGAGACCCAGTACTTC. The rearrangement links TRBV9 to TRBJ2-5; D is ambiguous. The germline CDR1 and CDR2 sequences are SGDLS and YYNGEE. Trimming took off 0 bases at V and 5 bases at J, with 11 bases between the two ends. The CDR3 has 14 residues. The full variable domain, its missing parts supplied by reference TRBV9 and TRBJ2-5, is DSGVTQTPKHLITATGQRVTLRCSPRSGDLSVYWYQQSLDQGLQFLIQYYNGEERAKGNILERFSAQQFPDLHSELNLSSLELGDSALYFCASSVGGPGETQYFGPGTRLLVL.

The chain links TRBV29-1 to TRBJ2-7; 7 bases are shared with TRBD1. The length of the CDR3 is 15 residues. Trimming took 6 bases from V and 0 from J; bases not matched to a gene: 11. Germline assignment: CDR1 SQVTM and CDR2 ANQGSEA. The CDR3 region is CSVKAFTGDSYEQYF. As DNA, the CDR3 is TGCAGCGTAAAAGCTTTCACAGGGGACTCCTACGAGCAGTACTTC.

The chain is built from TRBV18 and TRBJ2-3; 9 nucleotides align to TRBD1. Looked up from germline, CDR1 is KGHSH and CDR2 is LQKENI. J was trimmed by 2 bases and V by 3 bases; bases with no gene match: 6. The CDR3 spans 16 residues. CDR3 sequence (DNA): TGTGCCAGCTCACCCGGGACAGGGAAATTCACAGATACGCAGTATTTT. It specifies CASSPGTGKFTDTQYF.

The CDR3 loop is CASRGTGRDTQYF. Written as DNA, the CDR3 is TGTGCCAGCAGGGGGACAGGGAGGGATACGCAGTATTTT. This rearrangement joins TRBV6-5 to TRBJ2-3, with 9 bases lining up with TRBD1. The CDR3 consists of 13 residues. J lost 6 bases, V lost 6 bases, and 4 bases had no gene match. Germline CDR1 MNHEY, CDR2 SVGAGI.

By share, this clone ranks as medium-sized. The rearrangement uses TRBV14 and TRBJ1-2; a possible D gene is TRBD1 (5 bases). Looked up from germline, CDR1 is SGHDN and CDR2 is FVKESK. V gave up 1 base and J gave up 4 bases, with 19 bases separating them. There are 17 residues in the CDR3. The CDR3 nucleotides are TGTGCCAGCAGCCAAGTAGGAAACCTGGGGGACCTCTATGGCTACACCTTC. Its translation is CASSQVGNLGDLYGYTF.

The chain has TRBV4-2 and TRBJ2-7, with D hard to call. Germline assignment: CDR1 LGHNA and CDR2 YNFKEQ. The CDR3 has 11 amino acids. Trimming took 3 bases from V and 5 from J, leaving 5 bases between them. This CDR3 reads CASSHRDEQYF. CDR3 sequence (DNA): TGTGCCAGCAGCCATCGGGACGAGCAGTACTTC.

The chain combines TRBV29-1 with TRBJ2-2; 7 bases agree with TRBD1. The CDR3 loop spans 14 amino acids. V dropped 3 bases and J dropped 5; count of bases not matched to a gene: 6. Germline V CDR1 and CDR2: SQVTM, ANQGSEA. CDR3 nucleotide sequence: TGCAGCGTTGATATAGGGGGCTTAACCGGGGAGCTGTTTTTT. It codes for CSVDIGGLTGELFF.

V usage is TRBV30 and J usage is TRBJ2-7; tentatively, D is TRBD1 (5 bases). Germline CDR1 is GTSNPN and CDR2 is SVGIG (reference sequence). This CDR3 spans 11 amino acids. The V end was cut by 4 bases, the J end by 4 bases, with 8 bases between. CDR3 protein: CAWIQEYEQYF. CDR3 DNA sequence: TGTGCCTGGATACAGGAGTACGAGCAGTACTTC.